The next 19 T cell receptor beta chains were all read from a single sample in a study of OX40 agonist ivuxolimab in advanced cancers. Generated by immunoSEQ multiplex PCR, the TCRdb table keeps only in-frame clones and is missing some. The sample includes 30,000 to 40,000 clones, around 80% seen only once; the top ten take approximately 15%. This specimen consisted of CD4+ or CD8+ T cells sorted from blood, obtained in a trial of the OX40 agonist ivuxolimab. The origin of the receptors is an adult with an advanced solid tumor such as melanoma, head and neck, liver or kidney cancer.

This CDR3 is CASGRQLGEQYF. The DNA for the CDR3 is TGTGCCAGTGGTAGACAGCTCGGGGAGCAGTACTTC. The rearrangement links TRBV28 to TRBJ2-7; tentative D call: TRBD1 (5 bases). V shed 9 bases and J shed 7 bases, with 16 bases lying between them. The CDR3 length is 12 residues. CDR1 and CDR2 from the germline V gene are MDHEN and SYDVKM.

This clone occurred a few times. The chain uses TRBV19 and TRBJ1-1; D is ambiguous. Between the trimmed V and J ends, which lost 3 bases and 0 bases, there was a span of 8 bases. In germline, CDR1 is LNHDA, CDR2 SQIVND (reference sequence). The CDR3 runs to 14 residues. CDR3 region: CASSMVMMNTEAFF. Written as DNA, the CDR3 is TGTGCCAGTAGTATGGTCATGATGAACACTGAAGCTTTCTTT. The entire variable domain, with the rest obtained from reference TRBV19 and TRBJ1-1, is as follows: DGGITQSPKYLFRKEGQNVTLSCEQNLNHDAMYWYRQDPGQGLRLIYYSQIVNDFQKGDIAEGYSVSREKKESFPLTVTSAQKNPTAFYLCASSMVMMNTEAFFGQGTRLTVV.

This clone came up a few times. The chain combines TRBV11-2 with TRBJ2-7; D not resolved. From germline, CDR1 is SGHAT and CDR2 FQNNGV. Trimming cost V 3 bases and J 2 bases, with 8 bases left between them. The CDR3 consists of 13 residues. CDR3 region: CASSFMTAYEQYF. The CDR3, as DNA: TGTGCCAGCAGCTTTATGACGGCCTACGAGCAGTACTTC.

V is TRBV5-1 and J is TRBJ2-7; 7 bases match TRBD1. Germline CDR1 SGHRS, CDR2 YFSETQ. The CDR3 totals 16 residues. The V segment lost 5 bases and the J segment 2 bases; nucleotides outside the gene matches: 13. The CDR3: CASSFSGQAGPYEQYF. CDR3 bases: TGCGCCAGCAGTTTTTCCGGACAGGCAGGCCCCTACGAGCAGTACTTC.

The table lists this clone with a few counts. The rearrangement uses TRBV2 and TRBJ1-3, with TRBD1 as a possible D gene (5 bases). This CDR3 contains 16 residues. V gave up 6 bases and J gave up 0 bases, with 15 bases separating them. Germline lookup yields CDR1 SNHLY and CDR2 FYNNEI. CDR3 in DNA: TGTGCCAGCAGAATTGGGCCCGGGGCCTCTGGAAACACCATATATTTT. It specifies CASRIGPGASGNTIYF.

The chain employs TRBV28 and TRBJ1-1; tentatively, D is TRBD1 (5 bases). Germline CDR1 and CDR2: MDHEN and SYDVKM. This CDR3 is built from 12 residues. Deletions cut 4 bases from V and 7 bases from J, with 10 bases between. Here the CDR3 reads CASSYIDSEAFF. The CDR3 region has the DNA TGTGCCAGCAGTTATATCGACAGTGAAGCTTTCTTT.

This clone has just a few counts. This sequence joins TRBV7-9 and TRBJ2-1; D may be TRBD2 (5 bases). Looked up from germline, CDR1 is SEHNR and CDR2 is FQNEAQ (reference sequence). Trimming took 6 bases from V and 0 from J, leaving 12 bases between them. The CDR3 extends over 15 amino acids. The CDR3 spells CASSPVGSSYNEQFF. DNA of the CDR3: TGTGCCAGCAGTCCCGTGGGGAGCTCCTACAATGAGCAGTTCTTC.

J is TRBJ2-2 and V is TRBV5-1; TRBD1 matches 8 bases. Germline values: CDR1 SGHRS, CDR2 YFSETQ. The CDR3 loop spans 15 amino acids. V was pared by 4 bases and J by 4 bases, with 6 bases of the junction left unmatched. The CDR3 protein is CASSLGQGGTGELFF. The CDR3 DNA follows: TGCGCCAGCAGCCTAGGACAGGGCGGCACCGGGGAGCTGTTTTTT.

This clone was detected once. The chain uses TRBV28 and TRBJ1-2, with D possibly being TRBD1 (5 bases). The CDR3 extends over 12 amino acids. Looked up from germline, CDR1 is MDHEN and CDR2 is SYDVKM. The V end was cut by 5 bases, the J end by 9 bases, with 13 bases between. CDR3 sequence reads: CASSRGRESYTF. CDR3 nucleotides: TGTGCCAGCAGTAGGGGACGGGAGAGCTACACCTTC.

The chain uses TRBV5-8 and TRBJ1-5; no firm D call. This CDR3 contains 14 residues. V was clipped by 6 bases and J by 7 bases, with 17 bases between them. CDR1 is SGHTS and CDR2 is YDEGEE in the germline V gene. The CDR3 nucleotides are TGTGCCAGCACCCCTACAACGGTAGGCCAGCCCCAGCATTTT. Translated: CASTPTTVGQPQHF.

This clone was recorded a few times. The genes are TRBV7-9 and TRBJ1-2; D might be TRBD1 (6 bases). The CDR3 consists of 14 residues. The germline CDR1 and CDR2 sequences are SEHNR and FQNEAQ (reference sequence). Trimming shortened V by 1 base and J by 7 bases, and 13 bases separated the two germline ends. CDR3 DNA sequence: TGTGCCAGCAGCTTAGTGAGTCCAGGGGTTGGCTACACCTTC. Protein sequence: CASSLVSPGVGYTF.

The chain carries TRBV18 and TRBJ2-5; D not certain. The ends were cut back, 2 bases at V and 5 bases at J, with 9 bases in the middle. The CDR3 loop spans 13 amino acids. The V gene's germline CDR1 is KGHSH and CDR2 LQKENI. The CDR3 spells CASSPGDGETQYF. The CDR3 DNA reads as TGTGCCAGCTCACCAGGGGATGGCGAGACCCAGTACTTC.

This chain links TRBV30 with TRBJ2-1; 8 positions agree with TRBD2. The junction had 12 bases not matched to a gene; V was cut back by 1 base and J by 10 bases. CDR1 is GTSNPN and CDR2 is SVGIG in the germline V gene (reference sequence). CDR3 length: 15 amino acids. This CDR3 reads CAWSGRAGELGEQFF. The CDR3 coding sequence is TGTGCCTGGAGTGGTCGAGCGGGGGAGCTTGGGGAGCAGTTCTTC.

The chain recombines TRBV10-1 with TRBJ2-3; 9 bases agree with TRBD2. CDR3 size: 14 residues. Germline loops: CDR1 WNHNN, CDR2 SYGVQD (reference sequence). V shed 6 bases, J shed 6 bases, and the junction held 7 bases outside the gene matches. The CDR3 nucleotides read TGCGCCAGCAGCCCCTCTAGCGGGGCGGATACGCAGTATTTT. It translates to CASSPSSGADTQYF.

This clone appeared once. The chain couples TRBV5-3 to TRBJ2-3; D is unresolved. TRBV5-3 is classed as an ORF, of uncertain function. The CDR3 has 17 amino acids. Trimming cost V 0 bases and J 3 bases, with 17 bases left between them. CDR3 DNA: TGTGCCAGAAGCTTGGCGTTAGTTAGGGTTTGGACAGATACGCAGTATTTT. This gives the protein CARSLALVRVWTDTQYF.

This chain links TRBV6-1 with TRBJ2-3; 11 bases map to TRBD2. The trim removed 7 bases at V and 2 bases at J, leaving 5 bases unmatched. The germline gives CDR1 MNHNS, CDR2 SASEGT. The CDR3 covers 15 residues. CDR3 amino acids: CASTRTSGYTDTQYF. CDR3 sequence (DNA): TGTGCCAGCACTCGGACTAGCGGGTACACAGATACGCAGTATTTT.

This rearrangement joins TRBV5-1 to TRBJ2-1; D is perhaps TRBD1 (5 bases). CDR3 length equals 11 residues. V lost 0 bases and J lost 10, with 5 bases in between. Germline V gives CDR1 SGHRS, CDR2 YFSETQ. The CDR3 reads CASSLDREQFF. The DNA of the CDR3 is TGCGCCAGCAGCTTGGACAGGGAGCAGTTCTTC.

The chain joins TRBV25-1 to TRBJ1-5, with D uncertain. Trimming removed 3 bases at V and 4 bases at J, with 13 bases between. CDR3 length: 15 residues. Germline V CDR1 and CDR2: MGHDK, SYGVNS. The CDR3: CASSEYAELNQPQHF. The CDR3 coding sequence is TGTGCCAGCAGTGAGTATGCTGAGTTAAATCAGCCCCAGCATTTT. The variable domain in full, with the rest retrieved from reference TRBV25-1 and TRBJ1-5, is EADIYQTPRYLVIGTGKKITLECSQTMGHDKMYWYQQDPGMELHLIHYSYGVNSTEKGDLSSESTVSRIRTEHFPLTLESARPSHTSQYLCASSEYAELNQPQHFGDGTRLSIL.

This clone is judged medium-sized. The gene calls are TRBV14 and TRBJ2-7; TRBD1 matches 7 bases. Germline loops: CDR1 SGHDN, CDR2 FVKESK. The CDR3 contains 15 residues. The V and J ends lost 1 base and 7 bases, in that order; junction bases with no gene match: 10. The CDR3 DNA follows: TGTGCCAGCAGCCAAGGGTTGAAGGGGGCCCGGGAGCAGTACTTC. Translation gives CASSQGLKGAREQYF.